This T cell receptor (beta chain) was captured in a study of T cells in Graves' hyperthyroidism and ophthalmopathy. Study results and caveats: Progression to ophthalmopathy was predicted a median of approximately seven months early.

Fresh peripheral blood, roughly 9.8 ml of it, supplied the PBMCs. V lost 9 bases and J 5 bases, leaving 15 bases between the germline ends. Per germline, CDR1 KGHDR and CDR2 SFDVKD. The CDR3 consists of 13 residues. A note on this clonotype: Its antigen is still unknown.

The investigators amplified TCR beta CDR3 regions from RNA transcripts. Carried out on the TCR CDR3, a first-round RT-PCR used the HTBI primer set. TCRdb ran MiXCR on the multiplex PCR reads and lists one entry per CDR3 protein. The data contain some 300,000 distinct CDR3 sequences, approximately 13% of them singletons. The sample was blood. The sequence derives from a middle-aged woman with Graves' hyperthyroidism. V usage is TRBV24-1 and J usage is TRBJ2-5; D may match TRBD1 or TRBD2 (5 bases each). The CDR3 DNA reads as TGTGCCACCGGGGGTTCAGTAATGGAGACCCAGTACTTC. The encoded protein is CATGGSVMETQYF.